What follows describes a single TCR beta chain. Antigen: not known. The record originates from a study of T cell responses to AZD1222 COVID-19 vaccine. The study's findings and limits: Reports say nearly half of spike-specific TCRs go after unmutated variant regions. The study found vaccine-associated CD4 TCRs spanning spike, dominant at 160-218 and 743-854. The donor cohort was predominantly white British with a female majority, and clonal diversity may have been underestimated. Repertoire collection took place solely once the T cell response had peaked.

CDR3 length: 16 residues. V lost 4 bases to trimming and J lost 0 bases; unmatched junction nucleotides: 6. Germline assignment: CDR1 SGHRS and CDR2 YFSETQ. Generated by immunoSEQ multiplex PCR, the TCRdb table keeps only in-frame clones and is missing some. This sample has roughly 160,000 clones, with around 89% found just once. V usage is TRBV5-1 and J usage is TRBJ1-3, with 8 positions matching TRBD1. The input for sequencing was peripheral blood, taken 28 days after the second AZD1222 dose. The sequence was obtained from an adult who received the AZD1222 COVID-19 vaccine. The CDR3 region has the DNA TGCGCCAGCAGCCAGGGACAGGTCCCCTCTGGAAACACCATATATTTT. Translating gives CASSQGQVPSGNTIYF.